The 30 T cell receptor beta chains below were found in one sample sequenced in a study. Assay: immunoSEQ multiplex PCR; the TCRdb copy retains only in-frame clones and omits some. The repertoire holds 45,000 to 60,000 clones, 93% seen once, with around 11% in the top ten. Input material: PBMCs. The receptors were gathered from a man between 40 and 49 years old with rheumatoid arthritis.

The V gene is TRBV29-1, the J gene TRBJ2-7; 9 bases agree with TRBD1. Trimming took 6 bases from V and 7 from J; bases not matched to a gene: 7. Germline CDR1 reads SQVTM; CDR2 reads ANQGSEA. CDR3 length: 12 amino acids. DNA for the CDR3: TGCAGCGTATCAATGACAGGGGGAGAGCAGTACTTC. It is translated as CSVSMTGGEQYF.

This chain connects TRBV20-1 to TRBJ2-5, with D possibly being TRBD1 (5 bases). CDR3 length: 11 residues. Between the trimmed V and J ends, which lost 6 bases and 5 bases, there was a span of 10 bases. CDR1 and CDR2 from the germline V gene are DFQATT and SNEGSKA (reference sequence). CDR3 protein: CSATHRETQYF. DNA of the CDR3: TGCAGTGCCACGCACAGGGAGACCCAGTACTTC.

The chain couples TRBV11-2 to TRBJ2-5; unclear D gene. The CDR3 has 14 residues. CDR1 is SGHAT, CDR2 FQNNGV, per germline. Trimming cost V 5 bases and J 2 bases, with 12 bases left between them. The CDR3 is CASSAWNSQETQYF. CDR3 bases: TGTGCCAGCAGCGCATGGAATAGTCAAGAGACCCAGTACTTC.

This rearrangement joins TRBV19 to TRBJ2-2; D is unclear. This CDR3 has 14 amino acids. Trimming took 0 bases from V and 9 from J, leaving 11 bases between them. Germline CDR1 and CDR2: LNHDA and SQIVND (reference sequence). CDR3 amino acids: CASSIDGRLWELFF. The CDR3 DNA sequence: TGTGCCAGTAGTATAGACGGTCGTCTTTGGGAGCTGTTTTTT.

The DNA of the CDR3 is TGTGCCAGCAGCTTAGGACAGGACTCAACCTACGAGCAGTACTTC. Amino acid sequence: CASSLGQDSTYEQYF. The chain links TRBV11-1 to TRBJ2-7; tentatively, D is TRBD1 (6 bases). Germline V CDR1 and CDR2: SGHAT, FQDESV (reference sequence). V lost 1 base, J lost 2 bases, and 12 bases lay in between. The CDR3 is 15 amino acids.

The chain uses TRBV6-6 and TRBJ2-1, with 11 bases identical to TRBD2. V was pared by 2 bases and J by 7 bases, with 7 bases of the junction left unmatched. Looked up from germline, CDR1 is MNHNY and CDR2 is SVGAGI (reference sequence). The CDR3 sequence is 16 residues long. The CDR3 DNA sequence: TGTGCCAGCAGTTACCCCACGTCTAGCGGGAGGAATGAGCAGTTCTTC. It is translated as CASSYPTSSGRNEQFF.

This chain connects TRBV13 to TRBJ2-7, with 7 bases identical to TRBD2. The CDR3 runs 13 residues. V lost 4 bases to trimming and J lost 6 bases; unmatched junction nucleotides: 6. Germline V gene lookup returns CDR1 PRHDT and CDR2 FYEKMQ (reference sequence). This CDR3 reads CASSSPGGFEQYF. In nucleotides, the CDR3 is TGTGCCAGCAGCTCCCCCGGGGGGTTCGAGCAGTACTTC.

This chain's CDR3 is CATSRGQGASTEAFF. The CDR3 DNA is TGTGCCACCAGCAGGGGACAGGGGGCTTCGACTGAAGCTTTCTTT. This chain connects TRBV15 to TRBJ1-1; 12 bases agree with TRBD1. This CDR3 is 15 amino acids long. Per the germline V gene, CDR1 is LNHNV and CDR2 is YYDKDF (reference sequence). With V trimmed by 3 bases and J by 5 bases, 4 bases remained unmatched.

Here the CDR3 reads CASSQAGELFF. The DNA of the CDR3 is TGTGCCAGCAGCCAAGCCGGGGAGCTGTTTTTT. The V and J genes are TRBV3-1 (or the pseudogene TRBV3-2) and TRBJ2-2; D gene ambiguous. Germline V CDR1 and CDR2: LGHDT, YNNKEL (reference sequence). This CDR3 is built from 11 residues. Trimming shortened V by 1 base and J by 6 bases, and 0 bases separated the two germline ends.

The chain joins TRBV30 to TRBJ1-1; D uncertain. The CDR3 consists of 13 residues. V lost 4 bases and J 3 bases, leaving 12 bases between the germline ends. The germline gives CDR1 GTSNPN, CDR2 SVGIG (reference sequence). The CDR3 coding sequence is TGTGCCTGGAACTGGGCTGGGGACACTGAAGCTTTCTTT. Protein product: CAWNWAGDTEAFF.

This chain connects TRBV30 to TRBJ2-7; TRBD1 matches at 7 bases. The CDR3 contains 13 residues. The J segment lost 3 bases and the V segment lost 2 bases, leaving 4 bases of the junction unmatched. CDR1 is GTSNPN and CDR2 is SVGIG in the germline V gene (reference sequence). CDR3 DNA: TGTGCCTGGAGTATGACAGGGCTCTACGAGCAGTACTTC. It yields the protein CAWSMTGLYEQYF.

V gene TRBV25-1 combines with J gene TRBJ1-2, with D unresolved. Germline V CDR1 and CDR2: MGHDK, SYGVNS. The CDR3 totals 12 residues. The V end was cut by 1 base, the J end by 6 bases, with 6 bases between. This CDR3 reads CASSEFKHGYTF. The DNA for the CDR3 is TGTGCCAGCAGTGAATTCAAGCATGGCTACACCTTC.

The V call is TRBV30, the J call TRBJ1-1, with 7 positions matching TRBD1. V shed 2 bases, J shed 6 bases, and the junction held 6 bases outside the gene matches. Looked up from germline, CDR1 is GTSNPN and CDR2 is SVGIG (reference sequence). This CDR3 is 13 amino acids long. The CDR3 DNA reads TGTGCCTGGAGTACCACAGGGGTCGCTGAAGCTTTCTTT. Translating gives CAWSTTGVAEAFF. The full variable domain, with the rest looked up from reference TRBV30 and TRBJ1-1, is SQTIHQWPATLVQPVGSPLSLECTVEGTSNPNLYWYRQAAGRGLQLLFYSVGIGQISSEVPQNLSASRPQDRQFILSSKKLLLSDSGFYLCAWSTTGVAEAFFGQGTRLTVV.

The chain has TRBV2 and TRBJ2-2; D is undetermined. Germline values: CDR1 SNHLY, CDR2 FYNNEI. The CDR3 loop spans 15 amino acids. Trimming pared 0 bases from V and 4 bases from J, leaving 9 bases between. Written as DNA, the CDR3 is TGTGCCAGCAGTGAAGCGCTTAGGGCCACCGGGGAGCTGTTTTTT. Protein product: CASSEALRATGELFF.

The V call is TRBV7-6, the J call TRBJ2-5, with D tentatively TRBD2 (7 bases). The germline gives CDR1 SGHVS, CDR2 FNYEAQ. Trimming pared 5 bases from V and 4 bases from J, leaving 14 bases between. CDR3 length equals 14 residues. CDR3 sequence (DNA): TGTGCCAGCAGCCGTGACCGGGGGGCAGAGACCCAGTACTTC. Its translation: CASSRDRGAETQYF. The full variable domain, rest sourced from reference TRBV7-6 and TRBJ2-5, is GAGVSQSPRYKVTKRGQDVALRCDPISGHVSLYWYRQALGQGPEFLTYFNYEAQQDKSGLPNDRFSAERPEGSISTLTIQRTEQRDSAMYRCASSRDRGAETQYFGPGTRLLVL.

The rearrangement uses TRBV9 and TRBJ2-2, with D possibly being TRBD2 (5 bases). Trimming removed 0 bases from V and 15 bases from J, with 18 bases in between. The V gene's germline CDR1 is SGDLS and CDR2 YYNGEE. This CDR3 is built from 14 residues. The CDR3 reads CASSVGANGQRVFF. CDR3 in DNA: TGTGCCAGCAGCGTAGGAGCGAATGGGCAGAGGGTGTTTTTT.

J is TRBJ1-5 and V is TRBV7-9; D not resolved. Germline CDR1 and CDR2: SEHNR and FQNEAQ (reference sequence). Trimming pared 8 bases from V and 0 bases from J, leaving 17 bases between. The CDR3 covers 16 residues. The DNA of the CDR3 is TGTGCCAGCCAGACACTGGGCTTAAATAGCAATCAGCCCCAGCATTTT. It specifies CASQTLGLNSNQPQHF.

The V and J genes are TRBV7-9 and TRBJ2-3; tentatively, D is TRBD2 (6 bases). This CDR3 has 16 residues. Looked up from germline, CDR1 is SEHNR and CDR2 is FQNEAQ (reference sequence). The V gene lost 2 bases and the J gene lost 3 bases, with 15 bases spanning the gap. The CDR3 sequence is CASSLTSGGGTDTQYF. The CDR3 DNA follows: TGTGCCAGCAGCTTAACCTCCGGTGGGGGGACAGATACGCAGTATTTT.

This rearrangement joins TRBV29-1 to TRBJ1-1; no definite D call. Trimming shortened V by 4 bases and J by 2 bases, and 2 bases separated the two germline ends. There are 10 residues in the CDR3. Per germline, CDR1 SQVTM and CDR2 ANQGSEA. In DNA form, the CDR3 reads TGCAGCGTTGTCAACACTGAAGCTTTCTTT. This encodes CSVVNTEAFF.

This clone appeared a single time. DNA for the CDR3: TGTGCCAGTAGTATCCGACCCGCCACCTCCTACGAGCAGTACTTC. Its protein product is CASSIRPATSYEQYF. V is TRBV19 and J is TRBJ2-7; D remains unclear. Per germline, CDR1 LNHDA and CDR2 SQIVND (reference sequence). The V gene lost 3 bases and the J gene lost 0 bases, with 12 bases spanning the gap. The CDR3 runs to 15 residues. The full variable domain, with the rest looked up from reference TRBV19 and TRBJ2-7, is DGGITQSPKYLFRKEGQNVTLSCEQNLNHDAMYWYRQDPGQGLRLIYYSQIVNDFQKGDIAEGYSVSREKKESFPLTVTSAQKNPTAFYLCASSIRPATSYEQYFGPGTRLTVT.

This CDR3 reads CAWSPGTSGYTF. The CDR3 coding sequence is TGTGCCTGGAGTCCCGGGACATCTGGCTACACCTTC. This chain joins TRBV30 and TRBJ1-2, with D maybe TRBD1 (6 bases). V was shortened by 2 bases and J by 7 bases, with 11 bases between the two germline ends. In germline, CDR1 is GTSNPN, CDR2 SVGIG (reference sequence). The CDR3 contains 12 residues.

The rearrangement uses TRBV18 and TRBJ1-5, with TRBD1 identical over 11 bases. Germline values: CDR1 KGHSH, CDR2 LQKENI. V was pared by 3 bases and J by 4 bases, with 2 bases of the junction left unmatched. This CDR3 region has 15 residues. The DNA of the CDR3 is TGTGCCAGCTCACCTGGACAGGGGGCGAATCAGCCCCAGCATTTT. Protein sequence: CASSPGQGANQPQHF.

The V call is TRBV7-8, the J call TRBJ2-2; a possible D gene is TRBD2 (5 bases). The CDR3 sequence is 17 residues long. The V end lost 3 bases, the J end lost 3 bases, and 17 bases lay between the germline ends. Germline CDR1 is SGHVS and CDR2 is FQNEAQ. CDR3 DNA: TGTGCCAGCAGCTTTCCGGTGGACTCAGAGGACACCGGGGAGCTGTTTTTT. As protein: CASSFPVDSEDTGELFF.

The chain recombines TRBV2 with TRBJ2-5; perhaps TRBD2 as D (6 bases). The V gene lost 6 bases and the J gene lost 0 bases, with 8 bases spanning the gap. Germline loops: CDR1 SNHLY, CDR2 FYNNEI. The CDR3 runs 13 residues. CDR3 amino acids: CASRRGYQETQYF. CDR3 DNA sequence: TGTGCCAGCAGGCGGGGCTACCAAGAGACCCAGTACTTC.

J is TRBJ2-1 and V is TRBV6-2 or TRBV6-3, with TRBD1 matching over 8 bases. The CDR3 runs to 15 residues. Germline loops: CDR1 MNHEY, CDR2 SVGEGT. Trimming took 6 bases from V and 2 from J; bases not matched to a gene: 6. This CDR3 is CASSRTGRPYNEQFF. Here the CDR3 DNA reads TGTGCCAGCAGCCGGACAGGGAGGCCCTACAATGAGCAGTTCTTC.

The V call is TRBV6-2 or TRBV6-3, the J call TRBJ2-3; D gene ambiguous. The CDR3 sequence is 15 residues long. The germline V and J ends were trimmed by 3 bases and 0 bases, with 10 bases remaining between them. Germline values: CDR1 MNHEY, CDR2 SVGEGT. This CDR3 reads CASSYWSASTDTQYF. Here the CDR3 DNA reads TGTGCCAGCAGTTATTGGTCGGCTAGCACAGATACGCAGTATTTT.

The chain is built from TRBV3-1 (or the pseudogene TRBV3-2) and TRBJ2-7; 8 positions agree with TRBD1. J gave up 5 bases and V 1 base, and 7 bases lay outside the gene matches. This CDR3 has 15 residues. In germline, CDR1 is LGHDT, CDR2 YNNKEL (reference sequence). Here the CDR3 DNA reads TGTGCCAGCAGCCAAGGGCAGGACAGGGCCAACGAGCAGTACTTC. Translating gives CASSQGQDRANEQYF.

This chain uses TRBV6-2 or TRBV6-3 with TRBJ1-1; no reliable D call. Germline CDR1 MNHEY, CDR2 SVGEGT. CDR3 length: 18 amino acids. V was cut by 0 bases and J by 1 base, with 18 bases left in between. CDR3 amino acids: CASSYSFGRRTPNTEAFF. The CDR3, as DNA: TGTGCCAGCAGTTACTCCTTTGGTCGACGAACGCCGAACACTGAAGCTTTCTTT.

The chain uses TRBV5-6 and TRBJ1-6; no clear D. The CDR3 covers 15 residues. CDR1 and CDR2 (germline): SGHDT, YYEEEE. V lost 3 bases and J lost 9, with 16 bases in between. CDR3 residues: CASSYYPPEGSPLHF. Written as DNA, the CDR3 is TGTGCCAGCAGCTACTACCCCCCAGAGGGTTCACCCCTCCACTTT.

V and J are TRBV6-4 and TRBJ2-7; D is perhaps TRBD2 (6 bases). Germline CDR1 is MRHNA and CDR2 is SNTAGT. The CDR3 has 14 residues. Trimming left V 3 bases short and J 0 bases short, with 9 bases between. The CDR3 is CASSEGGGSYEQYF. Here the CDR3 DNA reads TGTGCCAGCAGTGAGGGAGGAGGCTCCTACGAGCAGTACTTC.